This entry describes one TCR beta chain. The study ran its PCR with 60 Vbeta and 13 Jbeta primers. Libraries were prepared by immunoSEQ multiplex PCR; TCRdb keeps only in-frame clonotypes and omits some of them. The sample consists of fewer than 150,000 clones, approximately 61% of them appearing once. The CDR3 is 12 amino acids. The germline gives CDR1 SGHTS, CDR2 YDEGEE. With V trimmed by 7 bases and J by 3 bases, 1 base remained unmatched. The sample belongs to a study of cytomegalovirus exposure and HLA in healthy donors. The TCR sequence derives from a human donor in good health. The chain links TRBV5-8 to TRBJ1-5, with TRBD1 identical over 7 bases. The material sequenced was PBMCs. The chain's CDR3 is CASDRVNQPQHF. The CDR3 DNA follows: TGTGCCAGCGACAGGGTCAATCAGCCCCAGCATTTT.